The 3 T cell receptor beta chains reported below all come from one sample, sequenced in a study of T cell responses to AZD1222 COVID-19 vaccine. TCRdb's copy holds only in-frame clones and misses some; the assay was immunoSEQ multiplex PCR. The sample contains under 130,000 clones, about 95% of which appear only once. The input for sequencing was peripheral blood, taken on day 0 of AZD1222 vaccination. The receptors derive from an adult in good health.

The chain recombines TRBV10-1 with TRBJ2-1, with unresolved D. Germline CDR1 reads WNHNN; CDR2 reads SYGVQD (reference sequence). The V end lost 2 bases, the J end lost 2 bases, and 10 bases lay between the germline ends. CDR3 length: 15 amino acids. CDR3 loop: CASSERQSPYNEQFF. DNA of the CDR3: TGCGCCAGCAGTGAGAGGCAGTCACCCTACAATGAGCAGTTCTTC.

This chain uses TRBV28 with TRBJ2-7; D ambiguous. Germline V gene data show CDR1 as MDHEN and CDR2 as SYDVKM. CDR3 length: 15 residues. V lost 2 bases, J lost 3 bases, and 14 bases lay in between. The CDR3 is CASSLRGSTYYEQYF. The CDR3 bases are TGTGCCAGCAGTTTACGAGGCAGTACCTACTACGAGCAGTACTTC.

V is TRBV5-1 and J is TRBJ2-1, with D possibly being TRBD1 (5 bases). The CDR3 loop spans 17 amino acids. V dropped 0 bases and J dropped 3 bases, with 16 bases sitting between them. From germline, CDR1 is SGHRS and CDR2 YFSETQ. The CDR3: CASSLVPHLTVYNEQFF. The CDR3 region has the DNA TGCGCCAGCAGCTTGGTCCCTCACCTGACAGTCTACAATGAGCAGTTCTTC.